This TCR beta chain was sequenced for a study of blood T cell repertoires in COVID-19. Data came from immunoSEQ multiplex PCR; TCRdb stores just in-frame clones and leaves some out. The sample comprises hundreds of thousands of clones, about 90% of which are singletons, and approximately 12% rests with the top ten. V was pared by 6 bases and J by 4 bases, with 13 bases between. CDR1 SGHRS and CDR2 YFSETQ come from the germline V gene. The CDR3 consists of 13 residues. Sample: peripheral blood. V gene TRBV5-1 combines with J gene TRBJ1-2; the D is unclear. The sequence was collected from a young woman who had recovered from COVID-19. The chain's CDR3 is CASTPEGSYGYTF. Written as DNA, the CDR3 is TGCGCCAGCACCCCGGAAGGGAGCTATGGCTACACCTTC.